This TCR beta chain was observed in a study of CD8 T cells in Susac syndrome. Trimming cost V 5 bases and J 5 bases; bases outside gene matches: 10. The CDR3 contains 15 residues. Germline values: CDR1 MGHRA, CDR2 YSYEKL. CD8+ and CD4+ blood T cells underwent TCR beta sequencing. In the multiple sclerosis control group, patients were treatment-naive and had stable or active relapsing-remitting disease. Both CD4+ and CD8+ T cells were negatively isolated, and TEMRA cells underwent FACS enrichment. After extraction with the RNeasy kit, roughly 0.45 to 1 ug of the RNA was reverse transcribed using random hexamers. immunoSEQ multiplex PCR amplified TCR beta CDR3 across 54 Vbeta, 13 Jbeta. A single record per CDR3 protein comes from TCRdb applying MiXCR to the immunoSEQ multiplex PCR reads. The data contain 100,000 to 150,000 distinct CDR3 sequences, over 90% of them singletons.

The TCR sequence derives from a human donor with multiple sclerosis. The sample was CD8+ T cells from PBMCs. This rearrangement joins TRBV4-1 to TRBJ1-1; 8 bases agree with TRBD1. CDR3 in amino acids: CASSTQGEGRTEAFF. The CDR3 nucleotides are TGCGCCAGCAGCACACAGGGGGAGGGACGTACTGAAGCTTTCTTT.